Included here is one TCR beta chain sequence, with context. The V gene lost 0 bases and the J gene lost 5 bases, with 16 bases spanning the gap. The CDR3 extends over 16 amino acids. The V gene's germline CDR1 is SQVTM and CDR2 ANQGSEA. The data originate from a study of sequential checkpoint blockade in melanoma. Study at large: Patients were randomized 1:1 to nivolumab-then-ipilimumab or ipilimumab-then-nivolumab first-line.

The treatment is: randomized to nivolumab then ipilimumab (arm A) or the reverse (arm B). PBMC sorting kept live CD3+CD8+ cells without CD19 or CD56. Profiled with immunoSEQ multiplex PCR; TCRdb holds only in-frame clones, not every one. The repertoire holds under 40,000 clones, with about 88% as singletons. This TCR derives from a human donor with melanoma. The sample was CD8+ T cells sorted from blood (inferred from file names), taken from a patient given nivolumab and ipilimumab in sequence. The genes are TRBV29-1 and TRBJ2-2; D perhaps matches TRBD2 (6 bases). The CDR3 sequence is CSVEEVGGIGTGELFF. Written as DNA, the CDR3 is TGCAGCGTTGAAGAGGTTGGCGGGATTGGGACCGGGGAGCTGTTTTTT.